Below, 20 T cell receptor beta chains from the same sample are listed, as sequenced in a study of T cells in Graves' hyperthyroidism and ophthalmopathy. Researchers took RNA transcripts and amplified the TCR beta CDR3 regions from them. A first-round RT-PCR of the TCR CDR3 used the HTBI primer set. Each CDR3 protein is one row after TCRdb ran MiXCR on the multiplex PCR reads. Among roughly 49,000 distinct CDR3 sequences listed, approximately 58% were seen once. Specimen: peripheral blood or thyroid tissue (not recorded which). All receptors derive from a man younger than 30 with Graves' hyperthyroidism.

CDR3 region: CASSYGLAGGQVYRNYEQYF. The CDR3 nucleotides are TGTGCCAGCAGCTACGGACTAGCGGGGGGGCAGGTCTACAGGAATTACGAGCAGTACTTC. This chain connects TRBV7-2 to TRBJ2-7; 15 nucleotides agree with TRBD2. The CDR3 sequence is 20 residues long. Germline V lookup: CDR1 SGHTA, CDR2 FQGNSA. J lost 4 bases, V lost 4 bases, and 17 bases had no gene match.

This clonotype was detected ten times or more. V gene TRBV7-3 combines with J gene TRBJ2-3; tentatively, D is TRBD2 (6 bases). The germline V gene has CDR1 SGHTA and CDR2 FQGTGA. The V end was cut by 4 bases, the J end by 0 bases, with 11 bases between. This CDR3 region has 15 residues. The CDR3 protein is CASSSSGGSTDTQYF. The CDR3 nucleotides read TGTGCCAGCAGCTCATCCGGGGGTAGCACAGATACGCAGTATTTT.

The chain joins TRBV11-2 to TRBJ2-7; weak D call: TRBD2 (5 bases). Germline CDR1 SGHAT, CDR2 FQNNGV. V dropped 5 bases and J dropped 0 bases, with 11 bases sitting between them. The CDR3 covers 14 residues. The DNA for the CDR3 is TGTGCCAGCAGCCCCACCGGGATCTCCTACGAGCAGTACTTC. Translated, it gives CASSPTGISYEQYF.

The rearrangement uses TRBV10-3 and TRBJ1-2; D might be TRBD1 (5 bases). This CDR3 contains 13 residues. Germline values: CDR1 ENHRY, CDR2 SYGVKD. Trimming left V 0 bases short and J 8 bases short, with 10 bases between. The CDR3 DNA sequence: TGTGCCATCAGTGAGTCAGGACACGGCGGCTACACCTTC. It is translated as CAISESGHGGYTF.

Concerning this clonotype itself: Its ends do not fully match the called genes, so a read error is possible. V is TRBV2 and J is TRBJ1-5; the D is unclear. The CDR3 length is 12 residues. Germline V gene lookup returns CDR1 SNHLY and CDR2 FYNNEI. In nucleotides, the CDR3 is TGTGCCACCAGTGATCCCGATCAGCCCCAGCATTTT. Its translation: CATSDPDQPQHF. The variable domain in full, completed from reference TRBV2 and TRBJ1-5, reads EPEVTQTPSHQVTQMGQEVILRCVPISNHLYFYWYRQILGQKVEFLVSFYNNEISEKSEIFDDQFSVERPDGSNFTLKIRSTKLEDSAMYFCATSDPDQPQHFGDGTRLSIL.

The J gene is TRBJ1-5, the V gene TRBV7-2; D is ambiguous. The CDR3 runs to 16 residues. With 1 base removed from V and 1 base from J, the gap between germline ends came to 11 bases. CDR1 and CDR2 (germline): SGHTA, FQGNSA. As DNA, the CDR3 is TGTGCCAGCAGCTTAGGGACCATTGGGAGCAATCAGCCCCAGCATTTT. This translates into CASSLGTIGSNQPQHF. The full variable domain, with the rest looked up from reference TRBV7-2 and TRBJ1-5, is GAGVSQSPSNKVTEKGKDVELRCDPISGHTALYWYRQSLGQGLEFLIYFQGNSAPDKSGLPSDRFSAERTGGSVSTLTIQRTQQEDSAVYLCASSLGTIGSNQPQHFGDGTRLSIL.

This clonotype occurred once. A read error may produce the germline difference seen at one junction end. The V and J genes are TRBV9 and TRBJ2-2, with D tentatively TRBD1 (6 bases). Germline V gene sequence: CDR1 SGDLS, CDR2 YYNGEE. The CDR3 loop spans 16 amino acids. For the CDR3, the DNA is TGTGCCAGCAGCGTAGAGGTGGGGGCGAACGCCGGGGAGCTGCTTTTT. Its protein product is CASSVEVGANAGELLF.

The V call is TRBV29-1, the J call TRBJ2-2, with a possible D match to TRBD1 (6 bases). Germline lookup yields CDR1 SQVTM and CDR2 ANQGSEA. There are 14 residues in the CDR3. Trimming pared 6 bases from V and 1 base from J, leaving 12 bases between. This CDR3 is CSVRTEVNTGELFF. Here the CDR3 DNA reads TGCAGCGTGAGGACAGAGGTGAACACCGGGGAGCTGTTTTTT.

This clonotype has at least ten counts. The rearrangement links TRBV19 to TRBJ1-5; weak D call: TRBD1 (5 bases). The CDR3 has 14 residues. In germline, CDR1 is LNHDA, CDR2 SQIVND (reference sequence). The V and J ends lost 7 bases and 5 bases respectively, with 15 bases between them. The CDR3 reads CASKWGGDDQPQHF. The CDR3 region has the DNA TGTGCCAGTAAATGGGGAGGGGATGATCAGCCCCAGCATTTT. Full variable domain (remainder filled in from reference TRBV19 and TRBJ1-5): DGGITQSPKYLFRKEGQNVTLSCEQNLNHDAMYWYRQDPGQGLRLIYYSQIVNDFQKGDIAEGYSVSREKKESFPLTVTSAQKNPTAFYLCASKWGGDDQPQHFGDGTRLSIL.

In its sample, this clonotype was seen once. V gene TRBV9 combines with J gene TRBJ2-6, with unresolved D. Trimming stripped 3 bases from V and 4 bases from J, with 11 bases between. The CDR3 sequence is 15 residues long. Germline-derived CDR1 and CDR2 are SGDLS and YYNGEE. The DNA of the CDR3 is TGTGCCAGCAGCGCTCACGGCGCCGGGGCCAACGTCCTGACTTTC. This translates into CASSAHGAGANVLTF.

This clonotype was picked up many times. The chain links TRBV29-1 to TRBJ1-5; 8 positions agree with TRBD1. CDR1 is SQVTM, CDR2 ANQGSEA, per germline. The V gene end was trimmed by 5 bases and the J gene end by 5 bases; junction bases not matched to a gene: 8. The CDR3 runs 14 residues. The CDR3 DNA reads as TGCAGCGTTTCCGCAGGGGGCTGGGATCAGCCCCAGCATTTT. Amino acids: CSVSAGGWDQPQHF.

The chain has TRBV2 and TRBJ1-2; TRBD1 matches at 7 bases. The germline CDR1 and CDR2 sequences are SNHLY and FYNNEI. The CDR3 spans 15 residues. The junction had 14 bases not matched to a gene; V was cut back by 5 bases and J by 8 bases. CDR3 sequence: CASSSTGPAPGGYTF. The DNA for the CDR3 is TGTGCCAGCAGTTCGACAGGGCCCGCGCCTGGGGGCTACACCTTC.

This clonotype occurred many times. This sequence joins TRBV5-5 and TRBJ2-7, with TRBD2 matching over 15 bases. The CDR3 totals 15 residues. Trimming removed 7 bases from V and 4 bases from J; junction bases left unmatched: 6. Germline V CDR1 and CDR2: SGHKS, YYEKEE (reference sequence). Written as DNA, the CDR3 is TGTGCCAGCTCGGGACTAGCGGGAGGAGCGTACGAGCAGTACTTC. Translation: CASSGLAGGAYEQYF.

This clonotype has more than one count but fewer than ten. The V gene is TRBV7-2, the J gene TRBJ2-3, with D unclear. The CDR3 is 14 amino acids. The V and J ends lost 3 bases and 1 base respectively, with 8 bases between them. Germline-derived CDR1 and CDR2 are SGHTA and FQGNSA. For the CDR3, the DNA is TGTGCCAGCAGCTTTAGTCTTCGCACAGATACGCAGTATTTT. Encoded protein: CASSFSLRTDTQYF. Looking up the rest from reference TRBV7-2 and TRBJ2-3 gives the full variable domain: GAGVSQSPSNKVTEKGKDVELRCDPISGHTALYWYRQSLGQGLEFLIYFQGNSAPDKSGLPSDRFSAERTGGSVSTLTIQRTQQEDSAVYLCASSFSLRTDTQYFGPGTRLTVL.

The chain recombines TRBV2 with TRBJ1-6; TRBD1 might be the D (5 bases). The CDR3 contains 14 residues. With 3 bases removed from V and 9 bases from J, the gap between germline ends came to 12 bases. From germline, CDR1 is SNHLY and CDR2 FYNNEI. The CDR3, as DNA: TGTGCCAGCAGTGAGCAGGGAATCGCTTCACCCCTCCACTTT. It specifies CASSEQGIASPLHF.

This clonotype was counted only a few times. CDR3 sequence reads: CASSQDPPTGRGTDTQYF. As DNA, the CDR3 is TGCGCCAGCAGCCAAGACCCCCCGACAGGGAGAGGGACAGATACGCAGTATTTT. The chain links TRBV4-3 to TRBJ2-3; 7 nucleotides match TRBD1. The CDR3 sequence is 18 residues long. With V trimmed by 0 bases and J by 3 bases, 12 bases remained unmatched. Germline assignment: CDR1 LGHNA and CDR2 YSLEER.

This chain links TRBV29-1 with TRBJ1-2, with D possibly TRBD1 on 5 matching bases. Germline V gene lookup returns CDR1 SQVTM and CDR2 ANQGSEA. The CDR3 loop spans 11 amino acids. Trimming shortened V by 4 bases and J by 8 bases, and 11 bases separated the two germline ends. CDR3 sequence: CSVGRVEGYTF. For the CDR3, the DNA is TGCAGCGTTGGCAGGGTCGAGGGCTACACCTTC.

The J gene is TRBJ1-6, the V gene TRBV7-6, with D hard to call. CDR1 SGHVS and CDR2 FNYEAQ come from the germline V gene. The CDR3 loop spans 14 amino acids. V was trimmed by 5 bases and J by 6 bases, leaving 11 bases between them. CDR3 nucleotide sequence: TGTGCCAGCAGCCCGTCGGCTATTAATTCACCCCTCCACTTT. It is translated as CASSPSAINSPLHF. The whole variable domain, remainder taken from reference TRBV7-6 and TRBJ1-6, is GAGVSQSPRYKVTKRGQDVALRCDPISGHVSLYWYRQALGQGPEFLTYFNYEAQQDKSGLPNDRFSAERPEGSISTLTIQRTEQRDSAMYRCASSPSAINSPLHFGNGTRLTVT.

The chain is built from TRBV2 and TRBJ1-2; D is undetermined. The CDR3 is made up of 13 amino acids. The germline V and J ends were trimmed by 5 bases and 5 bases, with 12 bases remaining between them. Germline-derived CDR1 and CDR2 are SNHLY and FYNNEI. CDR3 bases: TGTGCCAGCAGTTTTAGCGATGTTTATGGCTACACCTTC. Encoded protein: CASSFSDVYGYTF.

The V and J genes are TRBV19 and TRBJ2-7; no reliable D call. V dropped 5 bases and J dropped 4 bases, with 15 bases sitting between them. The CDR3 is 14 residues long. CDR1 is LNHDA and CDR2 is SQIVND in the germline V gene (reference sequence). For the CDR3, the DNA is TGTGCCAGTAGTCCCCCGGGTTTCGGTTACGAGCAGTACTTC. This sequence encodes CASSPPGFGYEQYF.